The T cell receptor (beta chain) described here comes from a study of Ad26.COV2.S vaccination and SARS-CoV-2 variants (dated by TCRdb to about 2021). For the study in its entirety: Vaccine-arm donors were drawn from COV1001, a multicentre, randomized, double-blind, placebo-controlled phase I-IIa trial of Ad26.COV2.S in healthy adults. TCRbeta repertoire sequencing served as the tool for gauging how specific and how broad the SARS-CoV-2-reactive T cell receptors were following Ad26.COV2.S vaccination. Dosing of Ad26.COV2.S was intramuscular, at either 5x10^10 or 1x10^11 viral particles, delivered as one shot or as two shots spaced 56 days apart. Investigators remained blinded to trial group allocation during experiments and outcome assessment. A total of 32 samples were included in the TCR-sequenced set, comprising approximately 20 Ad26.COV2.S vaccine recipients, 5 placebo recipients and 8 SARS-CoV-2 convalescent individuals. Participants in the trial were split at random into five groups of five each, receiving low-dose or high-dose Ad26.COV2.S once or twice, or else placebo on both occasions. Study-wide findings and limitations: According to the authors, total T cell responses may have been underestimated by the TCR breadth and depth analyses. The study was not powered for comparison of responses between vaccine doses or regimens. Vaccine and placebo recipients had comparable non-spike TCR breadth, which fits with the vaccine containing only spike. Substantial breadth of spike-specific CD8+ and CD4+ T cell responses was reported after vaccination. Higher spike-specific TCR breadth was observed in Ad26.COV2.S recipients than in placebo recipients (P = 0.0014).

Concerning this clone: Its binding antigen is unknown. The sample holds no much larger clone one base away, and base qualities are not on file.

TCRbeta CDR3 regions were sequenced with the immunoSEQ Assay. After extraction, genomic DNA underwent amplification by bias-controlled multiplex PCR, followed by high-throughput sequencing. In the authors' own workflow: To quantify the absolute abundance of every unique TCRbeta CDR3 region, sequences were collapsed and filtered. T cell fraction was estimated by normalizing TCRbeta template counts to usable DNA, which was measured by amplifying reference genes present in all nucleated cells. Repertoire TCRs were annotated as SARS-CoV-2-specific when V gene, CDR3 amino acid sequence and J gene were exactly matched to a known reactive TCR set. The reference SARS-CoV-2 TCR set was obtained from MIRA and was filtered for enrichment in COVID-19-positive ImmuneCODE repertoires, whereby public or cross-reactive TCRs were removed. Drawing on the MIRA antigens, annotated TCRs were analysed further at the level of specific ORF or position within ORF. Depth was the summed frequency of annotated unique rearrangements, while breadth was defined as annotated unique rearrangements over total unique productive rearrangements. Two-sided Wilcoxon rank-sum tests were applied when comparing TCR breadth between groups. In TCRdb, the immuneACCESS table is reduced to in-frame sequences with V and J assigned. These tables do not hold every clone; where another copy was compared, an unresolved V gene accounts for under half, and the others remain unexplained. V and J calls and clone size are as listed in that table; D and trimming were resolved from the DNA. This sample gives 300,000 to 400,000 clones in total; 87% of them show up just once. Roughly 3.2% of the sample goes to the ten largest clones.

Germline trimming amounts to 2 bases on V and 2 bases on J, with 4 as the count of junction bases outside the gene matches. CDR1 and CDR2, looked up from the germline V gene (reference sequence), are MNHEY and SMNVEV. The CDR3 goes from the cysteine to the phenylalanine over 15 residues. The DNA shown is the 45-base CDR3, in frame from base 1. Taken with the paper, the label for treatment or condition translates to: around 19 received Ad26.COV2.S at low or high dose, single or two shots; several received placebo; per-sample allocation not given. For vaccine and placebo recipients, the sequenced repertoires came from samples collected on day 63 after the first injection. In Cohort 1b, 25 adults aged 18-55 years were enrolled at a single site in Boston, USA, between 29 July and 7 August 2020. Ad26.COV2.S was a replication-incompetent adenovirus type 26 vector expressing a prefusion-stabilized SARS-CoV-2 spike protein from the original Wuhan strain.

This TCR was sampled from a person aged 18-65 years who received the Ad26.COV2.S COVID-19 vaccine or a placebo. The sequence joins TRBV27 to TRBJ2-3; the junction holds 7 bases that match TRBD2. Specimen: peripheral blood, collected in a trial of Ad26.COV2.S vaccine versus placebo. The nucleotide sequence is given as TGTGCCAGCAGTTTAGGGGGACTACCCACAGATACGCAGTATTTT. Its protein reads: CASSLGGLPTDTQYF.